What follows are 22 T cell receptor beta chains derived from one specimen sequenced in a study of beta chain features in type 1 diabetes. The investigators reverse transcribed all of the isolated RNA, so they sequenced expressed TCRB transcripts. The data were produced by immunoSEQ multiplex PCR, yet TCRdb's version contains in-frame clones alone and is incomplete. The table includes some 250,000 clones, about 25% detected once. The specimen sequenced was central memory CD4+ T cells from blood. The receptors were sampled from a man between 25 and 39 years old in good health.

This clone was recorded many times. The chain uses TRBV9 and TRBJ2-1; D is unclear. The V gene lost 4 bases and the J gene lost 0 bases, with 14 bases spanning the gap. The CDR3 runs to 16 residues. Germline V lookup: CDR1 SGDLS, CDR2 YYNGEE. CDR3 DNA: TGTGCCAGCAGCCGTACTTCAGCGATCTCCTACAATGAGCAGTTCTTC. Protein: CASSRTSAISYNEQFF. Full variable domain (missing parts from reference TRBV9 and TRBJ2-1): DSGVTQTPKHLITATGQRVTLRCSPRSGDLSVYWYQQSLDQGLQFLIQYYNGEERAKGNILERFSAQQFPDLHSELNLSSLELGDSALYFCASSRTSAISYNEQFFGPGTRLTVL.

The V gene is TRBV29-1, the J gene TRBJ2-7, with 9 nucleotides matching TRBD2. The V and J ends lost 7 bases and 3 bases, in that order; junction bases with no gene match: 10. The CDR3 sequence is 14 residues long. Germline assignment: CDR1 SQVTM and CDR2 ANQGSEA. The DNA for the CDR3 is TGCAGCGCCCTCCCTGGTAGCGGGAGCTACGAGCAGTACTTC. Protein product: CSALPGSGSYEQYF.

About this clone: Other DNA sequences in this specimen translate into the identical CDR3. CDR3 coding DNA: TGTGCCTGGAGCCCGACCACAGATACGCAGTATTTT. Translating gives CAWSPTTDTQYF. The genes are TRBV30 and TRBJ2-3; D remains ambiguous. The CDR3 is 12 residues long. With 3 bases removed from V and 2 bases from J, the gap between germline ends came to 6 bases. In germline, CDR1 is GTSNPN, CDR2 SVGIG (reference sequence).

In this sample, this clone turned up a few times. The rearrangement joins TRBV9 to TRBJ2-7; unclear D gene. Germline CDR1 SGDLS, CDR2 YYNGEE. V dropped 1 base and J dropped 4 bases, with 3 bases sitting between them. The CDR3 has 11 residues. CDR3 coding DNA: TGTGCCAGCAGCGTACAGTACGAGCAGTACTTC. Translating it yields CASSVQYEQYF.

V usage is TRBV6-5 and J usage is TRBJ1-5, with unresolved D. The CDR3 runs to 12 residues. Germline V lookup: CDR1 MNHEY, CDR2 SVGAGI. V was shortened by 11 bases and J by 4 bases, with 12 bases between the two germline ends. CDR3 region: CAAGGSNQPQHF. The CDR3 DNA follows: TGTGCCGCGGGCGGATCGAATCAGCCCCAGCATTTT.

This clone was seen a handful of times. This chain connects TRBV4-3 to TRBJ2-2; D not certain. Trimming pared 0 bases from V and 4 bases from J, leaving 12 bases between. The CDR3 runs to 16 residues. Germline CDR1 LGHNA, CDR2 YSLEER. The CDR3 spells CASSQDTGKGTGELFF. CDR3 DNA: TGCGCCAGCAGCCAAGATACGGGTAAAGGCACCGGGGAGCTGTTTTTT.

The chain combines TRBV2 with TRBJ1-6, with unresolved D. The CDR3 has 15 amino acids. Germline CDR1 is SNHLY and CDR2 is FYNNEI. Between the trimmed V and J ends, which lost 7 bases and 6 bases, there was a span of 16 bases. The CDR3 DNA reads as TGTGCCAGCACCGAGGAAGTCTCTCTTAATTCACCCCTCCACTTT. As protein: CASTEEVSLNSPLHF. The variable domain in full, completed from reference TRBV2 and TRBJ1-6, reads EPEVTQTPSHQVTQMGQEVILRCVPISNHLYFYWYRQILGQKVEFLVSFYNNEISEKSEIFDDQFSVERPDGSNFTLKIRSTKLEDSAMYFCASTEEVSLNSPLHFGNGTRLTVT.

A few counts support this clone. In the same sample, other DNA sequences code for this CDR3. The V call is TRBV7-2, the J call TRBJ2-5; D gene unclear. V was shortened by 5 bases and J by 2 bases, with 9 bases between the two germline ends. This CDR3 is built from 13 residues. From germline, CDR1 is SGHTA and CDR2 FQGNSA. The CDR3 here is CASSRDRQETQYF. Here the CDR3 DNA reads TGTGCCAGCAGCCGCGACCGACAAGAGACCCAGTACTTC.

The rearrangement joins TRBV29-1 to TRBJ1-5; no clear D. CDR1 and CDR2 (germline): SQVTM, ANQGSEA. This CDR3 contains 11 residues. V lost 3 bases and J 10 bases, leaving 10 bases between the germline ends. In nucleotides, the CDR3 is TGCAGCGTTGAGAGAGATCTTCCCCAGCATTTT. Its protein is CSVERDLPQHF.

V is TRBV25-1 and J is TRBJ1-5, with 12 bases matching TRBD1. Germline CDR1 reads MGHDK; CDR2 reads SYGVNS. This CDR3 comprises 14 residues. V shed 10 bases, J shed 7 bases, and the junction held 8 bases outside the gene matches. CDR3 nucleotides: TGTGCCAAGACCCCGGGACAGGGGGCCCAGCCCCAGCATTTT. Translated: CAKTPGQGAQPQHF.

This clone came up once. The CDR3 is CASAPTGQETQYF. The CDR3 bases are TGTGCCAGCGCCCCGACAGGGCAAGAGACCCAGTACTTC. J is TRBJ2-5 and V is TRBV2, with 7 nucleotides matching TRBD1. This CDR3 is 13 amino acids long. The trim removed 8 bases at V and 2 bases at J, leaving 5 bases unmatched. CDR1 and CDR2 (germline): SNHLY, FYNNEI.

The V call is TRBV14, the J call TRBJ2-7; D gene unclear. Between the trimmed V and J ends, which lost 4 bases and 3 bases, there was a span of 16 bases. The CDR3 sequence is 15 residues long. Looked up from germline, CDR1 is SGHDN and CDR2 is FVKESK. The CDR3 DNA reads TGTGCCAGCAGCCCCTCCTGGCAGGCCGGCTACGAGCAGTACTTC. Its protein is CASSPSWQAGYEQYF.

V and J are TRBV5-6 and TRBJ2-7, with 7 positions matching TRBD1. The CDR3 is 15 residues long. Losses at the gene ends were 5 bases for V and 3 bases for J; bases not matched to a gene: 11. Germline CDR1 reads SGHDT; CDR2 reads YYEEEE. The CDR3 spells CASSYSGTEFYEQYF. The DNA of the CDR3 is TGTGCCAGCAGTTACTCCGGGACAGAATTCTACGAGCAGTACTTC.

This clone appeared a few times. The CDR3 here is CASSQDPGGTDTQYF. The CDR3 DNA follows: TGCGCCAGCAGCCAAGATCCCGGCGGCACAGATACGCAGTATTTT. The rearrangement links TRBV4-3 to TRBJ2-3, with no clear D. The CDR3 length is 15 residues. Germline lookup yields CDR1 LGHNA and CDR2 YSLEER. The V and J ends lost 0 bases and 1 base respectively, with 8 bases between them.

The chain recombines TRBV28 with TRBJ2-7, with 9 nucleotides matching TRBD1. CDR3 size: 15 residues. Germline V lookup: CDR1 MDHEN, CDR2 SYDVKM. The V segment lost 4 bases and the J segment 6 bases; nucleotides outside the gene matches: 10. The CDR3 DNA reads as TGTGCCAGCAGTTCCCACCCGGGACAGGGAGGCGAGCAGTACTTC. Translated, it gives CASSSHPGQGGEQYF.

This clone was counted between two and nine times. V is TRBV15 and J is TRBJ2-1; 7 bases agree with TRBD1. Germline lookup yields CDR1 LNHNV and CDR2 YYDKDF (reference sequence). The ends lost 3 bases at V and 5 bases at J; junction bases unmatched: 4. The CDR3 spans 14 residues. The CDR3 region is CATSRKGANNEQFF. CDR3 DNA sequence: TGTGCCACCAGCAGGAAGGGGGCAAACAATGAGCAGTTCTTC.

This clone came up a few times. This chain links TRBV7-2 with TRBJ2-5; 7 bases agree with TRBD2. The CDR3 totals 15 residues. Unmatched junction bases numbered 6, after V lost 1 base and J lost 4 bases. Germline assignment: CDR1 SGHTA and CDR2 FQGNSA. CDR3 nucleotides: TGTGCCAGCAGCTTAGTATCGGGGGGTCGAGAGACCCAGTACTTC. It specifies CASSLVSGGRETQYF.

The chain combines TRBV28 with TRBJ2-3; D is ambiguous. V lost 5 bases and J 6 bases, leaving 18 bases between the germline ends. From germline, CDR1 is MDHEN and CDR2 SYDVKM. The CDR3 contains 15 residues. The CDR3 sequence: CASSPPGALSDTQYF. The CDR3 coding sequence is TGTGCCAGCAGTCCCCCGGGCGCACTAAGTGATACGCAGTATTTT.

The gene calls are TRBV2 and TRBJ2-7; D is unresolved. The CDR3 length is 15 residues. Germline V gives CDR1 SNHLY, CDR2 FYNNEI. Trimming took 2 bases from V and 2 from J, leaving 13 bases between them. For the CDR3, the DNA is TGTGCCAGCAGTGAAAGTCCGACACTAACCTACGAGCAGTACTTC. This encodes CASSESPTLTYEQYF.

This chain links TRBV30 with TRBJ1-3, with no clear D. Germline V gene lookup returns CDR1 GTSNPN and CDR2 SVGIG (reference sequence). The V end lost 3 bases, the J end lost 3 bases, and 6 bases lay between the germline ends. CDR3 size: 12 residues. This chain's CDR3 is CAWRGIGNTIYF. CDR3 nucleotide sequence: TGTGCCTGGAGGGGTATTGGAAACACCATATATTTT.

This clone came up many times. The chain is built from TRBV18 and TRBJ2-7, with a tentative D call TRBD2 (5 bases). Germline V CDR1 and CDR2: KGHSH, LQKENI. V lost 4 bases and J lost 2, with 15 bases in between. The CDR3 spans 15 residues. CDR3 in DNA: TGTGCCAGCTCACGGTGGGCGGACTCGACCTACGAGCAGTACTTC. The encoded protein is CASSRWADSTYEQYF.

The chain carries TRBV19 and TRBJ1-1; D not resolved. The germline V and J ends were trimmed by 6 bases and 0 bases, with 14 bases remaining between them. Germline values: CDR1 LNHDA, CDR2 SQIVND (reference sequence). The CDR3 runs 15 residues. The DNA for the CDR3 is TGTGCCAGTAGCGGAAGAAGAAGTATGAACACTGAAGCTTTCTTT. It codes for CASSGRRSMNTEAFF. Complete variable domain (other parts from reference TRBV19 and TRBJ1-1): DGGITQSPKYLFRKEGQNVTLSCEQNLNHDAMYWYRQDPGQGLRLIYYSQIVNDFQKGDIAEGYSVSREKKESFPLTVTSAQKNPTAFYLCASSGRRSMNTEAFFGQGTRLTVV.